The next 14 T cell receptor beta chains were all read from a single sample in a study of identical twins. TCRdb independently ran MiXCR on the 5' RACE reads; one entry per CDR3 protein. The sample carries 450,000 to 650,000 distinct CDR3 sequences, about 16% recorded once. The same specimen was also included in a second study, on yellow fever vaccine responses in identical twins.

Sequenced: CD4+ T cells sorted from blood. Every receptor here comes from a woman aged 18-29 years in good health.

The chain employs TRBV4-2 and TRBJ2-1; 11 nucleotides line up with TRBD2. V shed 4 bases and J 0 bases; nucleotides not matched to a gene: 8. The CDR3 contains 18 residues. The germline V gene encodes CDR1 LGHNA and CDR2 YNFKEQ. The CDR3 loop is CASSPGLAGPSSYNEQFF. Here the CDR3 DNA reads TGTGCCAGCAGCCCTGGACTAGCGGGCCCCAGCTCCTACAATGAGCAGTTCTTC.

This clonotype was seen a handful of times. The chain combines TRBV11-3 with TRBJ2-1, with TRBD2 matching over 11 bases. The CDR3 loop spans 14 amino acids. Germline CDR1 reads SGHNT; CDR2 reads YENEEA. The V gene end was trimmed by 10 bases and the J gene end by 9 bases; junction bases not matched to a gene: 11. This CDR3 reads CATARLAGYFEQFF. The CDR3 DNA is TGTGCCACCGCCCGACTAGCGGGATATTTTGAGCAGTTCTTC.

The rearrangement links TRBV20-1 to TRBJ2-3, with D perhaps matching TRBD1 (6 bases). Germline V gene lookup returns CDR1 DFQATT and CDR2 SNEGSKA (reference sequence). V shed 6 bases and J shed 3 bases, with 13 bases lying between them. The CDR3 has 13 residues. The CDR3 region is CSADDRSTDTQYF. The CDR3 DNA reads TGCAGTGCCGACGACAGGTCAACAGATACGCAGTATTTT.

This clonotype was counted a few times. This sequence joins TRBV12-3 or TRBV12-4 and TRBJ1-4, with D tentatively TRBD1 (5 bases). V lost 5 bases, J lost 8 bases, and 18 bases lay in between. CDR3 length: 15 amino acids. The CDR3 nucleotides read TGTGCCAGCAGTGCCGGGGGGTCAGGCGGAGAAAAACTGTTTTTT. Translation: CASSAGGSGGEKLFF.

This sequence joins TRBV3-1 and TRBJ1-1; D is unresolved. CDR3 length: 13 residues. V was trimmed by 2 bases and J by 1 base, leaving 5 bases between them. The germline V gene has CDR1 LGHDT and CDR2 YNNKEL (reference sequence). Here the CDR3 DNA reads TGTGCCAGCAGCCAAAGTCCGAACACTGAAGCTTTCTTT. Protein sequence: CASSQSPNTEAFF.

This clonotype was found a few times. The rearrangement joins TRBV11-1 to TRBJ2-6; D is uncertain. V was trimmed by 5 bases and J by 0 bases, leaving 17 bases between them. CDR3 size: 18 residues. Looked up from germline, CDR1 is SGHAT and CDR2 is FQDESV (reference sequence). The CDR3, as DNA: TGTGCCAGCAGCGAAGTGAGGAAATCAAGCTCTGGGGCCAACGTCCTGACTTTC. This gives the protein CASSEVRKSSSGANVLTF.

This sequence joins TRBV7-2 and TRBJ1-5, with D uncertain. Germline loops: CDR1 SGHTA, CDR2 FQGNSA. This CDR3 is built from 16 residues. V was pared by 1 base and J by 2 bases, with 12 bases between. The CDR3 DNA is TGTGCCAGCAGCTTAGGCAGCTATAGTGGCAATCAGCCCCAGCATTTT. This translates into CASSLGSYSGNQPQHF. Drawing the rest from reference TRBV7-2 and TRBJ1-5, the complete variable domain is GAGVSQSPSNKVTEKGKDVELRCDPISGHTALYWYRQSLGQGLEFLIYFQGNSAPDKSGLPSDRFSAERTGGSVSTLTIQRTQQEDSAVYLCASSLGSYSGNQPQHFGDGTRLSIL.

This chain connects TRBV25-1 to TRBJ2-3, with TRBD2 identical over 10 bases. The CDR3 has 17 residues. Looked up from germline, CDR1 is MGHDK and CDR2 is SYGVNS. V was pared by 6 bases and J by 3 bases, with 12 bases of the junction left unmatched. CDR3 sequence (DNA): TGTGCCAGCAGACCTAGCGGGGGCCTGGGGGGAACAGATACGCAGTATTTT. Protein: CASRPSGGLGGTDTQYF.

On this clonotype: One end of the junction fails to match germline, which may point to a read error. The chain employs TRBV5-1 and TRBJ2-2, with D possibly being TRBD1 or TRBD2 (6 bases each). The germline CDR1 and CDR2 sequences are SGHRS and YFSETQ. CDR3 length equals 15 residues. CDR3 sequence reads: CSSSLVGGLSGELFF. The CDR3, as DNA: TGCTCCAGCAGCTTGGTGGGGGGCCTATCCGGGGAGCTGTTTTTT.

In this sample, this clonotype turned up a few times. The chain carries TRBV10-2 and TRBJ2-3, with D hard to call. Trimming took 3 bases from V and 5 from J, leaving 12 bases between them. Germline V lookup: CDR1 WSHSY, CDR2 SAAADI. The CDR3 loop spans 14 amino acids. The CDR3 is CASSDMRIRDTQYF. CDR3 coding DNA: TGCGCCAGCAGTGACATGAGAATAAGAGATACGCAGTATTTT.

The CDR3 DNA follows: TGTGCCAGCAGCCCAACTAGCGGGGGGCTCACAGATACGCAGTATTTT. This gives the protein CASSPTSGGLTDTQYF. The J gene is TRBJ2-3, the V gene TRBV3-1; 12 positions match TRBD2. CDR3 length equals 16 residues. From germline, CDR1 is LGHDT and CDR2 YNNKEL (reference sequence). J lost 2 bases, V lost 4 bases, and 4 bases had no gene match.

This clonotype was seen only a few times. The chain joins TRBV7-9 to TRBJ2-3; 8 nucleotides match TRBD2. In germline, CDR1 is SEHNR, CDR2 FQNEAQ (reference sequence). The CDR3 is 16 amino acids. Trimming removed 2 bases from V and 3 bases from J; junction bases left unmatched: 7. For the CDR3, the DNA is TGTGCCAGCAGCTTACCACCGGGACTAGGGACAGATACGCAGTATTTT. Its protein product is CASSLPPGLGTDTQYF.

V and J are TRBV7-8 and TRBJ1-6, with 7 bases fitting TRBD1. The CDR3 is 15 amino acids. The germline gives CDR1 SGHVS, CDR2 FQNEAQ. Trimming removed 5 bases from V and 0 bases from J; junction bases left unmatched: 1. CDR3 nucleotide sequence: TGTGCCAGCAGCGAGGGGGCCTCCTATAATTCACCCCTCCACTTT. Translating gives CASSEGASYNSPLHF.

This clonotype was seen many times. The CDR3 here is CASSDWVNQETQYF. CDR3 bases: TGTGCCAGCTCCGATTGGGTCAACCAAGAGACCCAGTACTTC. This chain connects TRBV12-3 or TRBV12-4 to TRBJ2-5; D unresolved. The CDR3 is 14 residues long. V was shortened by 8 bases and J by 0 bases, with 13 bases between the two germline ends.